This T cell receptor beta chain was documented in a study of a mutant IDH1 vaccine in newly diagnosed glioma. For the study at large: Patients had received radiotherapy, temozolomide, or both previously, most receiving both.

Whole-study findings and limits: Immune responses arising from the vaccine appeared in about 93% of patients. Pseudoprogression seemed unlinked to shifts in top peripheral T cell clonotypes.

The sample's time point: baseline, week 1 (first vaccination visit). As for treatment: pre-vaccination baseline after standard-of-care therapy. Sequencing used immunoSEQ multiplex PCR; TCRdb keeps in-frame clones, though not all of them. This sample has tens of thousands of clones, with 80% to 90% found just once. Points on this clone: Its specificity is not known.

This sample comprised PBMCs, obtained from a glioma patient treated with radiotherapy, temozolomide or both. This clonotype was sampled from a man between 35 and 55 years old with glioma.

As DNA, the CDR3 is TGTGCCAGCAGCTCTCAAGGTGCCCAGTACTTC. It translates to CASSSQGAQYF. This sequence joins TRBV7-9 and TRBJ2-5, with D unclear. Trimming stripped 4 bases from V and 9 bases from J, with 9 bases between. This CDR3 is built from 11 residues. Per germline, CDR1 SEHNR and CDR2 FQNEAQ (reference sequence).